Described below is a single TCR beta chain sequence and its context. Its antigen is undetermined. Execution of the assay was at deep level. Assay: immunoSEQ multiplex PCR; the TCRdb copy retains only in-frame clones and omits some. The sample carries about 2.4 million clones, approximately 93% recorded once. Trimming took 5 bases from V and 5 from J; bases not matched to a gene: 5. The germline V gene encodes CDR1 MDHEN and CDR2 SYDVKM. This CDR3 is 13 amino acids long. This record comes from a study of shared clonotypes between healthy human individuals. Study results and caveats: Depth of sequencing was expected to influence donor clonotype sharing. Represented diversity (both genetic and exposure-history) was limited by the small number of donors.

This TCR derives from a man aged 18 to 29 in good health. Some clones in this sample may be carry-over from other donors' samples. The genes are TRBV28 and TRBJ1-2; 7 nucleotides match TRBD1. The sequenced sample was naive CD4+ T cells from PBMCs. The subset: CD45RA+ positively selected. In nucleotides, the CDR3 is TGTGCCAGCAGTACGACAGGGTTTTATGGCTACACCTTC. Protein sequence: CASSTTGFYGYTF.